This TCR beta chain derives from a study of cytomegalovirus exposure and HLA in healthy donors. Study-wide findings and caveats: Productive rates of about 87% or about 30% were seen for most TCR beta V segments in an earlier analysis.

Germline CDR1 reads MDHEN; CDR2 reads SYDVKM. This CDR3 has 13 amino acids. J lost 0 bases, V lost 11 bases, and 5 bases had no gene match. About this clone itself: The antigen is unknown.

Both 60 Vbeta primers and 13 Jbeta primers went into the PCR. This table comes from immunoSEQ multiplex PCR, and its TCRdb copy is limited to in-frame clones, with some not included. The sample lists some 190,000 clones; roughly nine tenths were seen once. The sequenced sample consisted of PBMCs. The clonotype comes from a boy under 10 years old in good health and CMV-seronegative. The rearrangement links TRBV28 to TRBJ2-3, with 7 bases aligning to TRBD1. Here the CDR3 DNA reads TGTGCCTCAGGGGGTTCTAGCACAGATACGCAGTATTTT. Its translation is CASGGSSTDTQYF.